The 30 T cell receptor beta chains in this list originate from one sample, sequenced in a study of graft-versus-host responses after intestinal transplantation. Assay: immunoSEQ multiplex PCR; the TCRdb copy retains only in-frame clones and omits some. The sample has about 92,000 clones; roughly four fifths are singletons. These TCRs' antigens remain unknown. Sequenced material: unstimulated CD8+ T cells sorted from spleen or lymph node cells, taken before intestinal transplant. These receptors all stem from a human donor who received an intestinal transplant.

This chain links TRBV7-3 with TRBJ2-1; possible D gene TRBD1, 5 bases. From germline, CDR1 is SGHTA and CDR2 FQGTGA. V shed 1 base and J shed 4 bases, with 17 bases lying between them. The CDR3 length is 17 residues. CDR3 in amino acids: CASSLKGWAGPYNEQFF. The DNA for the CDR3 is TGTGCCAGCAGCTTAAAGGGTTGGGCAGGGCCTTACAATGAGCAGTTCTTC.

Here the CDR3 DNA reads TGTGCCAGCAGTTACTACAGCTACGAGCAGTACTTC. Translated: CASSYYSYEQYF. The V gene is TRBV28, the J gene TRBJ2-7; D is undetermined. CDR3 size: 12 residues. V was trimmed by 4 bases and J by 3 bases, leaving 7 bases between them. Germline-derived CDR1 and CDR2 are MDHEN and SYDVKM.

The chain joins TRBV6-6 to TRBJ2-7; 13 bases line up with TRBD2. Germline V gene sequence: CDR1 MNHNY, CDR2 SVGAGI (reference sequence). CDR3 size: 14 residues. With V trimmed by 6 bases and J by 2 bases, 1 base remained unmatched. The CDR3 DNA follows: TGTGCCAGCAGGGGACTAGCGGGGACCTACGAGCAGTACTTC. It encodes CASRGLAGTYEQYF.

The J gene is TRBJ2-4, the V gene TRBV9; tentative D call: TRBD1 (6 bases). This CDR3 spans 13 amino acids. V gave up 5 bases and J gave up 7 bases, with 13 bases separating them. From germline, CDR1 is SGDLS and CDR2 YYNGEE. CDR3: CASSDRQENIQYF. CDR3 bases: TGTGCCAGCAGTGACCGACAGGAGAACATTCAGTACTTC.

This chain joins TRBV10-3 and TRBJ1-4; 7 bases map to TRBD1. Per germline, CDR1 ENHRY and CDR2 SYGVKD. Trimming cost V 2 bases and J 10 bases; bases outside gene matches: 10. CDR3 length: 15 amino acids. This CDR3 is CAISERAGGLRKLFF. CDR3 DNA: TGTGCCATCAGTGAGCGGGCAGGGGGGCTCCGAAAACTGTTTTTT.

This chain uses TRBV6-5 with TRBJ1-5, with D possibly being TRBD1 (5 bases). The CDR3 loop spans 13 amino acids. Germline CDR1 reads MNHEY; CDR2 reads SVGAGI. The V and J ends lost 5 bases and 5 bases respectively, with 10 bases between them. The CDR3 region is CASSPGPYQPQHF. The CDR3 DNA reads TGTGCCAGCAGTCCGGGGCCATATCAGCCCCAGCATTTT.

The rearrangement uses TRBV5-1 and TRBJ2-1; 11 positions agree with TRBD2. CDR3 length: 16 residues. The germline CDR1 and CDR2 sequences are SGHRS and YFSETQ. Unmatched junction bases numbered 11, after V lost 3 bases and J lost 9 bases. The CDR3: CASSYPTSGSRGEQFF. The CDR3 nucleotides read TGCGCCAGCAGCTATCCCACTAGCGGGAGTCGGGGTGAGCAGTTCTTC.

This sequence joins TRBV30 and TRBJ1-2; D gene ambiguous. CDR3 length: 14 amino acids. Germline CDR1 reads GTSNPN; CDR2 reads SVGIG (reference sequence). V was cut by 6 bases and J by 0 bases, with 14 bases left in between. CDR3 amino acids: CACEPAGANYGYTF. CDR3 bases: TGTGCCTGTGAGCCGGCAGGAGCTAACTATGGCTACACCTTC.

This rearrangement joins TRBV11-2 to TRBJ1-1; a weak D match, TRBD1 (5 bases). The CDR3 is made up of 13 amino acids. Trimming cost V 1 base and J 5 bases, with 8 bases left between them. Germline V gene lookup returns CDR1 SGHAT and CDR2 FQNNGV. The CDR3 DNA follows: TGTGCCAGCAGCTTAGCGCCAGGGACTGAAGCTTTCTTT. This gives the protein CASSLAPGTEAFF.

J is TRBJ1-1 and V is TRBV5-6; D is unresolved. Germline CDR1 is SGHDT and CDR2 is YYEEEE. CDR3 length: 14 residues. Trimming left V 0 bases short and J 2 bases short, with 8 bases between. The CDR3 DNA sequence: TGTGCCAGCAGCTTGGTCGGTCTCAACACTGAAGCTTTCTTT. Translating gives CASSLVGLNTEAFF. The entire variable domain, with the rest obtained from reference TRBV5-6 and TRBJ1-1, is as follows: DAGVTQSPTHLIKTRGQQVTLRCSPKSGHDTVSWYQQALGQGPQFIFQYYEEEERQRGNFPDRFSGHQFPNYSSELNVNALLLGDSALYLCASSLVGLNTEAFFGQGTRLTVV.

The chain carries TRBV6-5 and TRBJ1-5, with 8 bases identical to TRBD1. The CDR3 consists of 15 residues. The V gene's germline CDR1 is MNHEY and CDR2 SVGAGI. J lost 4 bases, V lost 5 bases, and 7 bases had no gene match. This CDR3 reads CASSAGTGPNQPQHF. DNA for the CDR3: TGTGCCAGCAGTGCGGGGACAGGACCGAATCAGCCCCAGCATTTT.

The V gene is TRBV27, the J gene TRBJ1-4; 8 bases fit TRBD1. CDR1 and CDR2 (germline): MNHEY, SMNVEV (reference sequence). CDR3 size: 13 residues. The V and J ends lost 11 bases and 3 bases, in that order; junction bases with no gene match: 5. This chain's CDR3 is CAVQGGSNEKLFF. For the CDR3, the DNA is TGTGCCGTACAGGGGGGGTCTAATGAAAAACTGTTTTTT.

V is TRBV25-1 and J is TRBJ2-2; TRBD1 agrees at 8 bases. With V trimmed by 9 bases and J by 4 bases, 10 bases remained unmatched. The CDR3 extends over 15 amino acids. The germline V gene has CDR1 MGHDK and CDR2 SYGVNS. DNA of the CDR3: TGTGCCAGTCAGGAAGAGGACAGGGTCACCGGGGAGCTGTTTTTT. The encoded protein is CASQEEDRVTGELFF.

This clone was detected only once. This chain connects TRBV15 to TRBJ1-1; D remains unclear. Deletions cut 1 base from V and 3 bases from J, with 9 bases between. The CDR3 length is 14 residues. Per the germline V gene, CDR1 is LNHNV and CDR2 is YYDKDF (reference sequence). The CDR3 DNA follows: TGTGCCACCAGCAGAGCGCAACACGACACTGAAGCTTTCTTT. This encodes CATSRAQHDTEAFF.

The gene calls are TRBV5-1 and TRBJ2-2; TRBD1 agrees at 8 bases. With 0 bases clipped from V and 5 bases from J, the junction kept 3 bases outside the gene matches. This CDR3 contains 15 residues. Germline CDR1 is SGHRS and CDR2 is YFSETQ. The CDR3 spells CASSLGQGATGELFF. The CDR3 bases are TGCGCCAGCAGCTTGGGCCAGGGGGCGACCGGGGAGCTGTTTTTT.

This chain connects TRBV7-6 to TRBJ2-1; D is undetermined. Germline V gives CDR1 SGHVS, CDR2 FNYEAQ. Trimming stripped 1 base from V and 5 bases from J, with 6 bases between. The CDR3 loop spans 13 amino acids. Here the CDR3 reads CASSLVPNNEQFF. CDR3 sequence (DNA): TGTGCCAGCAGCTTAGTCCCCAACAATGAGCAGTTCTTC.

The CDR3 sequence is CASSLDSGYNEQFF. The CDR3 nucleotides are TGTGCCAGCAGCCTCGACAGCGGATACAATGAGCAGTTCTTC. This chain connects TRBV28 to TRBJ2-1, with D possibly being TRBD1 or TRBD2 (5 bases each). V was clipped by 6 bases and J by 4 bases, with 13 bases between them. Per germline, CDR1 MDHEN and CDR2 SYDVKM. This CDR3 region has 14 residues.

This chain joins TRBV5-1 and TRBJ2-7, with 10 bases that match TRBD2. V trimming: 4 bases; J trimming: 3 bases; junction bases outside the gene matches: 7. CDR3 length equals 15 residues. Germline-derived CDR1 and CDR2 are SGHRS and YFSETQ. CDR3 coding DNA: TGCGCCAGCAGCGGCGGACTAGCGGAGAACTACGAGCAGTACTTC. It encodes CASSGGLAENYEQYF.

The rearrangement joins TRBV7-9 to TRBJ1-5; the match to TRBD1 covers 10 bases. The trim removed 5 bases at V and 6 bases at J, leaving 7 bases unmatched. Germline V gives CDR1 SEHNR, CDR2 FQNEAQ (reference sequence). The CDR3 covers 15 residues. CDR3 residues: CASSRQGARGQPQHF. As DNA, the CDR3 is TGTGCCAGCAGCCGACAGGGGGCGCGCGGTCAGCCCCAGCATTTT.

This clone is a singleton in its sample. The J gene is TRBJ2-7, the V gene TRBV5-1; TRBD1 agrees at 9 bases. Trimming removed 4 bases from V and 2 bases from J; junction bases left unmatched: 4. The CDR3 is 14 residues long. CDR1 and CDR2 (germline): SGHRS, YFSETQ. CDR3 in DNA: TGCGCCAGCAGCCAGGGACAGGGACCCTACGAGCAGTACTTC. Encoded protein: CASSQGQGPYEQYF.

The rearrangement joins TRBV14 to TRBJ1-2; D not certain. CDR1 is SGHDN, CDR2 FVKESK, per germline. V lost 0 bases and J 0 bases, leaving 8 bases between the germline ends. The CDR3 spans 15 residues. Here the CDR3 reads CASSQEGYSNYGYTF. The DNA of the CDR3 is TGTGCCAGCAGCCAAGAGGGGTACTCTAACTATGGCTACACCTTC.

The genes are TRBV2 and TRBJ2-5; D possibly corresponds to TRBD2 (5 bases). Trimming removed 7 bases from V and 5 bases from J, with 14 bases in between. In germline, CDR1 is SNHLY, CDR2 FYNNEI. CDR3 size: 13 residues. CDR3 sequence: CASTAGKVETQYF. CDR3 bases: TGTGCCAGCACAGCCGGGAAGGTGGAGACCCAGTACTTC.

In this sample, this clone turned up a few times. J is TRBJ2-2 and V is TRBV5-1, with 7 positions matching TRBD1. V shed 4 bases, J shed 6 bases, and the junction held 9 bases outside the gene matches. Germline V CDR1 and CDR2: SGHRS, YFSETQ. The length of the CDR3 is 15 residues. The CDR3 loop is CASSLRQGRPGELFF. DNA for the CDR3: TGCGCCAGCAGCCTCCGACAGGGAAGGCCCGGGGAGCTGTTTTTT.

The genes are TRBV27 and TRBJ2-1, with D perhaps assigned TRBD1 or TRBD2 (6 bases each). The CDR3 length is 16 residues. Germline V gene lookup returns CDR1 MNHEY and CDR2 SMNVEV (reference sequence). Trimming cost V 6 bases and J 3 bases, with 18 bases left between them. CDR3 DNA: TGTGCCAGCAGCCCGGGGGCCCCGAGGGGCTACAATGAGCAGTTCTTC. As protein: CASSPGAPRGYNEQFF.

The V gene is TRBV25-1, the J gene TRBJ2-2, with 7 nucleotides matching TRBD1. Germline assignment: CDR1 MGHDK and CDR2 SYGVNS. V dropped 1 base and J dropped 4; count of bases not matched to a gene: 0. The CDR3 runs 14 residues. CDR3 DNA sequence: TGTGCCAGCAGTGAATGGGACAGCACCGGGGAGCTGTTTTTT. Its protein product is CASSEWDSTGELFF. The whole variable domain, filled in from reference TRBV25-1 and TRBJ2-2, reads EADIYQTPRYLVIGTGKKITLECSQTMGHDKMYWYQQDPGMELHLIHYSYGVNSTEKGDLSSESTVSRIRTEHFPLTLESARPSHTSQYLCASSEWDSTGELFFGEGSRLTVL.

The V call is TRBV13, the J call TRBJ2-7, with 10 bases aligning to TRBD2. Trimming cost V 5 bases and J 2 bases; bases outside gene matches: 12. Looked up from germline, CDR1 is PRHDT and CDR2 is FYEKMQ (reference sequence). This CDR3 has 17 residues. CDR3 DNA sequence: TGTGCCAGCAGCGTGGGGACCGGGACTAGCGCTCCCTACGAGCAGTACTTC. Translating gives CASSVGTGTSAPYEQYF.

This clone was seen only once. Here the CDR3 reads CSVVEGSSYEQYF. The CDR3 region has the DNA TGCAGCGTTGTCGAAGGGAGCTCCTACGAGCAGTACTTC. This chain uses TRBV29-1 with TRBJ2-7, with D possibly being TRBD2 (5 bases). The CDR3 is 13 amino acids. V was trimmed by 4 bases and J by 0 bases, leaving 10 bases between them. From germline, CDR1 is SQVTM and CDR2 ANQGSEA.

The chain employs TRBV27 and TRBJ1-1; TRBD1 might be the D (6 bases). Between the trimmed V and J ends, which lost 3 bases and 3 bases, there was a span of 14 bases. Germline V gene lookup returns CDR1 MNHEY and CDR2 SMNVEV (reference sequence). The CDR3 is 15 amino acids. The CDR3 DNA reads TGTGCCAGCAGTTTTTTGGTGGACAGAGACACTGAAGCTTTCTTT. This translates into CASSFLVDRDTEAFF.

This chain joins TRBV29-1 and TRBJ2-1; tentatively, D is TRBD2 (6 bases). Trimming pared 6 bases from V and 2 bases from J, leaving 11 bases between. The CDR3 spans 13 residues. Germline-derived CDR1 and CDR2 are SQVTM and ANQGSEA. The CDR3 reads CSVLGGTYNEQFF. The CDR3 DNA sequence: TGCAGCGTGTTGGGGGGAACCTACAATGAGCAGTTCTTC.

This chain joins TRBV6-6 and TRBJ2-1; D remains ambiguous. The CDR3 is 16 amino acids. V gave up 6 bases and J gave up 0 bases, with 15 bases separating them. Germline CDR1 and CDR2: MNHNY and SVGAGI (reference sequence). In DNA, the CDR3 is TGTGCCAGCAGCTCCCTTAGTTGGAGCTCCTACAATGAGCAGTTCTTC. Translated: CASSSLSWSSYNEQFF.